Listed below are T cell receptor beta chains from one sample, sequenced in a study of T cell repertoires in cytomegalovirus infection. TCRdb fed the reads into MiXCR, producing one record per CDR3 protein. The data show 480,000 or so distinct CDR3 sequences, over 9% seen once. The sequencing sample was made of PBMCs. Every receptor here comes from a human donor in good health (CMV status not recorded). Some clones in this sample may be carry-over from other donors' samples. The CDR3 runs from the conserved cysteine through the conserved F or W.

TRBJ1-5 TRBV10-3 CAISEVLSNQPQHF
TRBJ1-1 TRBV5-1 CASSLEGGAGTEAFF
TRBJ2-2 TRBV12-3/TRBV12-4 CARTADRGTGELFF
TRBJ2-5 TRBV7-9 CASSSRGRGETQYF
TRBJ2-4 TRBV4-2 CASSQDISTADIQYF
TRBJ2-6 TRBV28 CASSYSGVSGANVLTF
TRBJ2-7 TRBV28 CASRYSYEQYF
TRBJ1-5 TRBV10-3 CAISDDRSNQPQHF
TRBJ1-1 TRBV6-1 CASNTLDREGTEAFF
TRBJ2-4 TRBV11-3 CASSDRTGGKNIQYF
TRBJ2-7 TRBV6-6 CASSYVRSEQYF
TRBJ2-1 TRBV7-9 CASSTGTDSEQFF
TRBJ2-5 TRBV10-3 CAISESTGLETQYF
TRBJ2-7 TRBV7-6 CASSLLRQGEQYF
TRBJ1-2 TRBV7-6 CASSLSGGNYGYTF
TRBJ2-3 TRBV5-5 CASSLVFYSTDTQYF
TRBJ2-3 TRBV3-1 CASSQGGSRGAQYF
TRBJ2-1 TRBV15 CATSSKPGLGRYNEQFF
TRBJ2-2 TRBV10-3 CAISSSGSGTGELFF
TRBJ2-4 TRBV28 CASSPGTGGKGNIQYF
TRBJ1-5 TRBV7-2 CASSLGGAAGQPQHF
TRBJ1-1 TRBV14 CASSHSRGQRAFF
TRBJ1-2 TRBV20-1 CSARDMGQGADGYTF
TRBJ1-2 TRBV5-1 CASSRRTGEDYGYTF
TRBJ1-5 TRBV18 CASSRDSSLNNQPQHF
TRBJ1-4 TRBV18 CASSPATGTAEGRMFF
TRBJ1-6 TRBV2 CASKSSSGLTTPLHF
TRBJ2-1 TRBV28 CASSPRPGTPNEQFF
TRBJ1-4 TRBV18 CASSPLDRVEKLFF
TRBJ2-2 TRBV27 CASSFRGPNTGELFF
TRBJ2-7 TRBV30 CAWSLGGHMTLYEQYF
TRBJ2-3 TRBV12-5 CASGPSGGPRDTQYF
TRBJ1-4 TRBV4-2 CASSLKTRGQATNEKLFF
TRBJ2-5 TRBV6-1 CASSETYETQYF
TRBJ2-6 TRBV11-2 CASSRAGANVLTF
TRBJ2-7 TRBV20-1 CSAPRQGIVEQYF
TRBJ1-2 TRBV19 CASRRTAKNYGYTF
TRBJ1-2 TRBV12-5 CASGLVPGQGYGYTF
TRBJ2-2 TRBV6-1 CASRSGLAGYTGELFF
TRBJ2-1 TRBV20-1 CSAEKLAGGLYEQFF
TRBJ2-3 TRBV20-1 CSARDRDPDPRSLFTYTQYF
TRBJ1-5 TRBV12-3/TRBV12-4 CASRRQGYSNQPQHF
TRBJ2-5 TRBV27 CASAQGEFYQETQYF
TRBJ2-1 TRBV28 CASRATLSSYNEQFF
TRBJ2-1 TRBV27 CASSPTGRYNEQFF
TRBJ2-3 TRBV7-8 CASSLGLTDTQYF
TRBJ2-2 TRBV9 CASSVGTGHTGELFF
TRBJ1-1 TRBV10-1 CASSVGTEAFF
TRBJ1-1 TRBV4-2 CASSLTVGNTEAFF
TRBJ2-7 TRBV29-1 CSVDPGLGAGEQYF
TRBJ1-5 TRBV20-1 CSARDRDTLNSNQPQHF
TRBJ2-7 TRBV7-2 CASSPRTSYEQYF
TRBJ2-7 TRBV7-6 CASTAAPGYEQYF
TRBJ2-5 TRBV12-3/TRBV12-4 CASSLEGFKETQYF
TRBJ2-1 TRBV7-2 CASTPEERGGRNEQFF
TRBJ1-5 TRBV6-1 CASSERRAVSNQPQHF
TRBJ1-5 TRBV6-2/TRBV6-3 CASETGGRFFQPQHF
TRBJ2-5 TRBV28 CASSPAAGETQYF